The 14 T cell receptor beta chains reported below all come from one sample, sequenced in a study of lymphopenia after photon versus proton radiotherapy. The assay was immunoSEQ multiplex PCR, and TCRdb's table has in-frame clones only and misses some. The sample contains roughly 25,000 clones, around four fifths of which appear only once. This sample comprised peripheral blood, obtained from a patient treated with proton-based radiotherapy. These receptors originate from a woman in her 70s with pancreatic cancer.

The sample holds a few counts of this clone. The chain employs TRBV5-1 and TRBJ2-5; the D is unclear. CDR3 size: 12 residues. V lost 4 bases to trimming and J lost 0 bases, with 4 bases between them. Per the germline V gene, CDR1 is SGHRS and CDR2 is YFSETQ. This chain's CDR3 is CASSPDQETQYF. The DNA of the CDR3 is TGCGCCAGCAGCCCGGACCAAGAGACCCAGTACTTC.

V and J are TRBV6-5 and TRBJ2-7; D is tentatively TRBD1 or TRBD2 (6 bases each). This CDR3 region has 15 residues. Germline V lookup: CDR1 MNHEY, CDR2 SVGAGI. V was clipped by 6 bases and J by 2 bases, with 17 bases between them. The CDR3 sequence: CASSRGGQGPYEQYF. The CDR3 bases are TGTGCCAGCAGCCGAGGGGGGCAGGGTCCCTACGAGCAGTACTTC.

J is TRBJ2-7 and V is TRBV27; D is possibly TRBD1 (6 bases). Germline CDR1 reads MNHEY; CDR2 reads SMNVEV (reference sequence). Trimming left V 5 bases short and J 0 bases short, with 14 bases between. This CDR3 has 15 residues. CDR3 sequence reads: CASSKKDRSSYEQYF. The CDR3 DNA sequence: TGTGCCAGCAGTAAAAAGGACAGAAGCTCCTACGAGCAGTACTTC.

Here the CDR3 reads CASSPGAGLTYEQYF. The DNA for the CDR3 is TGTGCCAGCTCACCAGGGGCAGGTCTTACCTACGAGCAGTACTTC. The rearrangement uses TRBV18 and TRBJ2-7; D may be TRBD1 (5 bases). This CDR3 contains 15 residues. Looked up from germline, CDR1 is KGHSH and CDR2 is LQKENI. V was shortened by 2 bases and J by 2 bases, with 13 bases between the two germline ends.

The J gene is TRBJ1-5, the V gene TRBV19; D uncertain. Between the trimmed V and J ends, which lost 3 bases and 2 bases, there was a span of 11 bases. The CDR3 totals 15 residues. The germline V gene encodes CDR1 LNHDA and CDR2 SQIVND (reference sequence). This CDR3 reads CASSIRGVGNQPQHF. The CDR3 bases are TGTGCCAGTAGTATCCGTGGGGTAGGCAATCAGCCCCAGCATTTT.

The rearrangement links TRBV4-3 to TRBJ2-7; a weak D match, TRBD1 (6 bases). Between the trimmed V and J ends, which lost 2 bases and 1 base, there was a span of 15 bases. The germline gives CDR1 LGHNA, CDR2 YSLEER. The CDR3 spans 16 residues. CDR3 sequence reads: CASSQPDRPASYEQYF. CDR3 DNA sequence: TGCGCCAGCAGCCAACCCGACAGGCCCGCTTCCTACGAGCAGTACTTC.

This clone was observed a few times. The chain carries TRBV2 and TRBJ1-4; 9 bases are shared with TRBD1. Germline V gene sequence: CDR1 SNHLY, CDR2 FYNNEI. Trimming took 4 bases from V and 4 from J; bases not matched to a gene: 1. The CDR3 spans 14 residues. This chain's CDR3 is CASSADRGNEKLFF. DNA for the CDR3: TGTGCCAGCAGTGCGGACAGGGGTAATGAAAAACTGTTTTTT. Together with reference TRBV2 and TRBJ1-4, the CDR3 gives the full variable domain: EPEVTQTPSHQVTQMGQEVILRCVPISNHLYFYWYRQILGQKVEFLVSFYNNEISEKSEIFDDQFSVERPDGSNFTLKIRSTKLEDSAMYFCASSADRGNEKLFFGSGTQLSVL.

V is TRBV19 and J is TRBJ1-3; no firm D call. The CDR3 spans 14 residues. V lost 10 bases, J lost 0 bases, and 13 bases lay in between. Germline-derived CDR1 and CDR2 are LNHDA and SQIVND (reference sequence). In nucleotides, the CDR3 is TGTGCCACCCAACCGTCCCGCTCTGGAAACACCATATATTTT. Amino acids: CATQPSRSGNTIYF.

The chain joins TRBV19 to TRBJ2-2; perhaps D is TRBD1 or TRBD2 (5 bases each). V lost 10 bases and J 3 bases, leaving 15 bases between the germline ends. Germline V CDR1 and CDR2: LNHDA, SQIVND (reference sequence). The CDR3 extends over 14 amino acids. CDR3 nucleotides: TGTGCCACTTCTTCCGGGGCCGACACCGGGGAGCTGTTTTTT. Translation gives CATSSGADTGELFF.

The genes are TRBV28 and TRBJ2-6; D is uncertain. Germline loops: CDR1 MDHEN, CDR2 SYDVKM. The V end lost 3 bases, the J end lost 9 bases, and 12 bases lay between the germline ends. This CDR3 spans 14 amino acids. The CDR3 protein is CASSFHGPLNVLTF. The CDR3 coding sequence is TGTGCCAGCAGTTTCCATGGCCCTCTCAACGTCCTGACTTTC.

The rearrangement uses TRBV6-5 and TRBJ2-7, with unresolved D. The CDR3 is 13 amino acids. The V gene lost 8 bases and the J gene lost 3 bases, with 14 bases spanning the gap. CDR1 and CDR2 from the germline V gene are MNHEY and SVGAGI. Here the CDR3 reads CASLSGSNYEQYF. The CDR3 DNA sequence: TGTGCCAGCTTGAGTGGTAGTAACTACGAGCAGTACTTC.

The chain joins TRBV15 to TRBJ2-5, with TRBD2 as a possible D gene (6 bases). The CDR3 has 13 amino acids. V lost 8 bases and J 4 bases, leaving 14 bases between the germline ends. Looked up from germline, CDR1 is LNHNV and CDR2 is YYDKDF (reference sequence). Written as DNA, the CDR3 is TGTGCCACCGGGGAGGACCCGGTAGAGACCCAGTACTTC. It codes for CATGEDPVETQYF. The whole variable domain, filled in from reference TRBV15 and TRBJ2-5, reads DAMVIQNPRYQVTQFGKPVTLSCSQTLNHNVMYWYQQKSSQAPKLLFHYYDKDFNNEADTPDNFQSRRPNTSFCFLDIRSPGLGDTAMYLCATGEDPVETQYFGPGTRLLVL.

The gene calls are TRBV28 and TRBJ2-2; TRBD1 might be the D (8 bases). The CDR3 has 15 amino acids. The germline V gene encodes CDR1 MDHEN and CDR2 SYDVKM. The V end was cut by 1 base, the J end by 6 bases, with 12 bases between. The CDR3 protein is CASSLSAGQAGELFF. The CDR3, as DNA: TGTGCCAGCAGTTTATCAGCGGGACAGGCCGGGGAGCTGTTTTTT.

This clone occurred a few times. This chain connects TRBV19 to TRBJ2-1; 14 bases map to TRBD2. V gave up 5 bases and J gave up 6 bases; unmatched junction bases: 9. The V gene's germline CDR1 is LNHDA and CDR2 SQIVND (reference sequence). This CDR3 is built from 17 residues. CDR3 in DNA: TGTGCCAGTAGTGCGTGGGTCGGGACTAGCGGGGGCAATGAGCAGTTCTTC. It yields the protein CASSAWVGTSGGNEQFF.